The 5 T cell receptor beta chains given below trace back to one sample, sequenced in a study of blood T cell repertoires in COVID-19. Assay: immunoSEQ multiplex PCR; the TCRdb copy retains only in-frame clones and omits some. Of some 180,000 clones listed, around nine tenths were seen once; the top ten hold about 2.6%. The sequencing sample was made of peripheral blood. The source is a woman older than 75 with COVID-19, enrolled during active disease.

This chain joins TRBV4-1 and TRBJ1-4; no reliable D call. V dropped 7 bases and J dropped 4 bases, with 10 bases sitting between them. This CDR3 has 13 residues. The V gene's germline CDR1 is MGHRA and CDR2 YSYEKL. As DNA, the CDR3 is TGCGCCAGCACGGACTTTAGTAATGAAAAACTGTTTTTT. It codes for CASTDFSNEKLFF.

V gene TRBV10-1 combines with J gene TRBJ2-1; 9 bases align to TRBD1. The CDR3 consists of 15 residues. V trimming: 9 bases; J trimming: 6 bases; junction bases outside the gene matches: 12. In germline, CDR1 is WNHNN, CDR2 SYGVQD (reference sequence). The CDR3 protein is CASMGVGQGGNEQFF. The CDR3 nucleotides read TGCGCCAGTATGGGTGTGGGACAGGGAGGCAATGAGCAGTTCTTC.

V usage is TRBV2 and J usage is TRBJ2-7, with D possibly matching TRBD2 (7 bases). Between the trimmed V and J ends, which lost 3 bases and 2 bases, there was a span of 11 bases. Looked up from germline, CDR1 is SNHLY and CDR2 is FYNNEI. This CDR3 spans 14 amino acids. DNA of the CDR3: TGTGCCAGCAGTGATTTAGGGGGGGCCTACGAGCAGTACTTC. It encodes CASSDLGGAYEQYF.

The rearrangement joins TRBV9 to TRBJ2-7; perhaps TRBD2 as D (6 bases). The CDR3 loop spans 15 amino acids. CDR1 is SGDLS, CDR2 YYNGEE, per germline. Trimming pared 0 bases from V and 2 bases from J, leaving 12 bases between. CDR3 sequence: CASSVGGSGPYEQYF. CDR3 DNA: TGTGCCAGCAGCGTAGGAGGTAGCGGCCCCTACGAGCAGTACTTC. Filled out from reference TRBV9 and TRBJ2-7, the complete variable domain reads DSGVTQTPKHLITATGQRVTLRCSPRSGDLSVYWYQQSLDQGLQFLIQYYNGEERAKGNILERFSAQQFPDLHSELNLSSLELGDSALYFCASSVGGSGPYEQYFGPGTRLTVT.

V and J are TRBV19 and TRBJ2-1; 12 bases are a match to TRBD2. This CDR3 is built from 16 residues. V shed 0 bases, J shed 6 bases, and the junction held 3 bases outside the gene matches. Germline V gene lookup returns CDR1 LNHDA and CDR2 SQIVND (reference sequence). CDR3 bases: TGTGCCAGTAGTATAGAGTCTAGCGGGAGGGCCAATGAGCAGTTCTTC. It yields the protein CASSIESSGRANEQFF.